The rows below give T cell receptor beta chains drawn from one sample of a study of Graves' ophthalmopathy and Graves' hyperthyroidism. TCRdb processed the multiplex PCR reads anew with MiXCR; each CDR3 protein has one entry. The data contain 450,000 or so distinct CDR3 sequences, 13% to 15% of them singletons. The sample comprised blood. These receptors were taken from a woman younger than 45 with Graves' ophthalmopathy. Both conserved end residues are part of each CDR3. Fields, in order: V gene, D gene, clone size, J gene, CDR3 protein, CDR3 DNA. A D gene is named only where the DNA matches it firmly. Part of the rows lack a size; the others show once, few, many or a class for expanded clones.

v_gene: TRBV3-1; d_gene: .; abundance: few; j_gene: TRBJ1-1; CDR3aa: CASSQDHLNTEAFF; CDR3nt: TGTGCCAGCAGCCAAGATCACCTGAACACTGAAGCTTTCTTT
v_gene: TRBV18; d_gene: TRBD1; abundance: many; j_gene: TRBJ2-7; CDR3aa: CASSPGTGNEQYF; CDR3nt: TGCGCCAGCAGCCCCGGGACAGGGAATGAGCAGTACTTC
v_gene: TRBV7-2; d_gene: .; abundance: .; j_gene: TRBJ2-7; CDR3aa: CASSFHSEQYF; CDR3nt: TGTGCCAGCAGCTTCCACAGCGAGCAGTACTTC
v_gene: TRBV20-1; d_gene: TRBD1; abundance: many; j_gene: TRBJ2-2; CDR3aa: CSARARDRVAGELFF; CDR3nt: TGCAGTGCTAGGGCTAGGGACAGGGTGGCCGGGGAGCTGTTTTTT
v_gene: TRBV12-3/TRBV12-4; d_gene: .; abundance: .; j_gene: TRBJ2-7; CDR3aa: CASSLSPPGRNLSYEQYF; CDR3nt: TGTGCCAGCAGTTTATCCCCGCCGGGACGGAACCTCTCCTACGAGCAGTACTTC
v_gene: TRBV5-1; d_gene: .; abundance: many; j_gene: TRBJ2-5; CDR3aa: CASRVNRETQYF; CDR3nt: TGCGCCAGCAGGGTAAACAGGGAGACCCAGTACTTC
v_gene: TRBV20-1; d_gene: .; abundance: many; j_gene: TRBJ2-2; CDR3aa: CSARDPQKAGELFF; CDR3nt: TGCAGTGCTAGAGATCCCCAGAAAGCCGGGGAGCTGTTTTTT
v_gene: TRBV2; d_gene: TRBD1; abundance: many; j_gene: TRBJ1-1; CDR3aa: CASSPGGTLVEAFF; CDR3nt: TGTGCCAGCAGTCCAGGGGGCACTCTGGTTGAAGCTTTCTTT
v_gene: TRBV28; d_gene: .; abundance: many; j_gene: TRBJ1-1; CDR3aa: CASSFIGTEAFF; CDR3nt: TGTGCCAGCAGTTTTATAGGTACCGAAGCTTTCTTT
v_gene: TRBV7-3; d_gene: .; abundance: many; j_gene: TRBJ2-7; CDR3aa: CASSSSGSYEQYF; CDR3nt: TGTGCCAGCAGCTCCTCGGGATCCTACGAGCAGTACTTC